The present T cell receptor (beta chain) was sequenced within a study of CD4 and CD8 cells across lung adenocarcinoma regions (dated by TCRdb to 2016 to 2019). Notes on the research overall: To look at intratumor heterogeneity in the T cell receptor repertoire, the study compared tumor centers against tumor margins.

This clonotype appeared a single time. What this receptor recognizes is not known. Qualities for individual bases were not recorded, and no much larger clone is one base off. A read on its own is weak evidence. Donors were patients with localized lung adenocarcinoma, a subtype of non-small cell lung cancer. The margins of localized lung adenocarcinomas were where the samples came from. For TCR repertoire analysis, CD4+ T cells from tumor tissue were profiled separately from CD8+ T cells. Per the germline V gene, SGHVS is the CDR1 and FNYEAQ is the CDR2. The CDR3 spans 14 residues, from the cysteine through the phenylalanine. Just the 42-base CDR3 DNA is kept, in frame starting at base 1. Libraries were made using PCR. For sequencing, a HiSeq X Ten was employed. Through fastp at Q25 and MiXCR, TCRdb rebuilt clones from the public reads, retaining in-frame beta chains. When rows share a CDR3 protein, they turn into one entry using the most common DNA and genes. For this sample the table gives 3,000 to 4,000 distinct CDR3 sequences, of which around two thirds were detected only once. More than 15% of the sample is held by the ten biggest clonotypes.

The clonotype comes from a male donor with lung adenocarcinoma. The CD4 and CD8 labels of this study may be unreliable. Input material: CD4+ T cells from the margin of a lung tumor. This sample's cell subset or site label indicates: tumor margin region. Here the chain combines TRBV7-6 and TRBJ2-1; 10 nucleotides in the junction match TRBD2. The DNA end is more similar to TRBJ2-7, so the J call may be wrong. DNA sequence: TGTGCCAGCAGCGTGGGTAGCGGGAGGTACGAGCAGTACTTC. Translation gives CASSVGSGRYEQYF.